These 26 T cell receptor beta chains originate from one sample sequenced in a study of blood T cell repertoires in COVID-19. Using immunoSEQ multiplex PCR, the repertoire was profiled, and TCRdb retains in-frame clones only, with some absent. The data hold roughly 16,000 clones, with around four fifths observed a single time. What was sequenced was peripheral blood. The receptors derive from a man older than 75 with active COVID-19.

This clone occurred once. V is TRBV27 and J is TRBJ1-4, with D tentatively TRBD1 (6 bases). The CDR3 spans 16 residues. Germline CDR1 is MNHEY and CDR2 is SMNVEV (reference sequence). V was cut by 2 bases and J by 11 bases, with 21 bases left in between. CDR3 in DNA: TGTGCCAGCAGTTTAAGGGCCGTGGGACAAGGGTCGAAACTGTTTTTT. It encodes CASSLRAVGQGSKLFF.

This clone was detected once. The CDR3 here is CASSASSGRARGNEQFF. As DNA, the CDR3 is TGTGCCAGCAGCGCGAGTAGCGGGAGGGCCAGGGGGAATGAGCAGTTCTTC. The rearrangement uses TRBV5-4 and TRBJ2-1; TRBD2 aligns across 11 bases. The length of the CDR3 is 17 residues. Germline V gene sequence: CDR1 SGHNT, CDR2 YYREEE (reference sequence). V shed 4 bases and J 7 bases; nucleotides not matched to a gene: 13.

This chain joins TRBV28 and TRBJ2-3; unclear D gene. V was trimmed by 8 bases and J by 6 bases, leaving 15 bases between them. CDR1 is MDHEN and CDR2 is SYDVKM in the germline V gene. The CDR3 spans 13 residues. The CDR3 region has the DNA TGTGCCAGCCGCGGTGCGAGTTGGGATACGCAGTATTTT. Translation gives CASRGASWDTQYF.

The chain employs TRBV7-9 and TRBJ2-3, with 8 bases that match TRBD2. This CDR3 region has 18 residues. Germline V CDR1 and CDR2: SEHNR, FQNEAQ (reference sequence). V lost 5 bases, J lost 0 bases, and 13 bases stayed unmatched. The CDR3 sequence is CASSKRRLAGGSTDTQYF. The CDR3 DNA reads TGTGCCAGCAGCAAGCGCCGGCTAGCGGGTGGTAGCACAGATACGCAGTATTTT.

The chain recombines TRBV7-2 with TRBJ2-3; TRBD2 matches 14 bases. CDR3 size: 18 residues. Germline-derived CDR1 and CDR2 are SGHTA and FQGNSA. V dropped 4 bases and J dropped 6; count of bases not matched to a gene: 12. CDR3 coding DNA: TGTGCCAGCAGCTACGGGACTAGCGGGAGAAGAAGAGGTGATACGCAGTATTTT. Amino acids: CASSYGTSGRRRGDTQYF.

The gene calls are TRBV7-8 and TRBJ1-2; the match to TRBD1 covers 9 bases. Germline V gene sequence: CDR1 SGHVS, CDR2 FQNEAQ. Trimming took 6 bases from V and 3 from J; bases not matched to a gene: 8. The CDR3 consists of 15 residues. CDR3: CASRAGTGFDYGYTF. The DNA of the CDR3 is TGTGCCAGCAGAGCCGGGACAGGGTTTGACTATGGCTACACCTTC.

The chain combines TRBV7-9 with TRBJ2-5; 10 bases agree with TRBD1. The CDR3 runs 15 residues. Germline CDR1 is SEHNR and CDR2 is FQNEAQ (reference sequence). Trimming at V came to 5 bases and at J to 1 base, leaving 4 bases not matched to a gene. The CDR3 sequence is CASSARDRGQETQYF. CDR3 in DNA: TGTGCCAGCAGCGCCCGGGACAGGGGCCAAGAGACCCAGTACTTC.

V is TRBV5-1 and J is TRBJ1-2, with 9 bases fitting TRBD1. Germline V gene lookup returns CDR1 SGHRS and CDR2 YFSETQ. The trim removed 5 bases at V and 6 bases at J, leaving 8 bases unmatched. The CDR3 runs 14 residues. In nucleotides, the CDR3 is TGCGCCAGCAGGGCGGGGGACAGGGTTCATGGCTACACCTTC. Translation: CASRAGDRVHGYTF.

V gene TRBV5-1 combines with J gene TRBJ2-1; 10 bases are a match to TRBD2. Losses at the gene ends were 1 base for V and 3 bases for J; bases not matched to a gene: 10. Germline CDR1 reads SGHRS; CDR2 reads YFSETQ. The CDR3 runs 18 residues. CDR3 DNA sequence: TGCGCCAGCAGCTTGTCAAGCGGGAGGGCCCTGGGCTACAATGAGCAGTTCTTC. Protein: CASSLSSGRALGYNEQFF. The whole variable domain, remainder taken from reference TRBV5-1 and TRBJ2-1, is KAGVTQTPRYLIKTRGQQVTLSCSPISGHRSVSWYQQTPGQGLQFLFEYFSETQRNKGNFPGRFSGRQFSNSRSEMNVSTLELGDSALYLCASSLSSGRALGYNEQFFGPGTRLTVL.

The chain couples TRBV28 to TRBJ2-5; TRBD2 might be the D (5 bases). Germline-derived CDR1 and CDR2 are MDHEN and SYDVKM. The V gene lost 10 bases and the J gene lost 2 bases, with 17 bases spanning the gap. The CDR3 contains 14 residues. CDR3 sequence: CATRRPGKQETQYF. In DNA form, the CDR3 reads TGTGCCACCAGGCGACCGGGAAAGCAAGAGACCCAGTACTTC.

The chain joins TRBV9 to TRBJ2-5; 8 bases are shared with TRBD1. The CDR3 consists of 15 residues. With V trimmed by 4 bases and J by 2 bases, 7 bases remained unmatched. From germline, CDR1 is SGDLS and CDR2 YYNGEE. CDR3 DNA sequence: TGTGCCAGCAGCCTAGGACAGGGAAAACAAGAGACCCAGTACTTC. This translates into CASSLGQGKQETQYF.

This chain uses TRBV28 with TRBJ2-7; D unresolved. This CDR3 spans 15 amino acids. V was pared by 1 base and J by 0 bases, with 10 bases between. CDR1 and CDR2 from the germline V gene are MDHEN and SYDVKM. CDR3 loop: CASSLLSSASYEQYF. CDR3 DNA: TGTGCCAGCAGTTTATTATCTAGTGCCTCCTACGAGCAGTACTTC.

The rearrangement uses TRBV2 and TRBJ1-4; 7 nucleotides agree with TRBD1. The CDR3 sequence is 17 residues long. With V trimmed by 4 bases and J by 0 bases, 8 bases remained unmatched. Germline V gives CDR1 SNHLY, CDR2 FYNNEI. The CDR3 loop is CASSGRQGLATNEKLFF. DNA of the CDR3: TGTGCCAGCAGTGGCCGACAGGGACTTGCAACTAATGAAAAACTGTTTTTT.

The V and J genes are TRBV25-1 and TRBJ2-3; 9 bases are shared with TRBD2. Per germline, CDR1 MGHDK and CDR2 SYGVNS. V gave up 3 bases and J gave up 0 bases; unmatched junction bases: 10. This CDR3 is 18 amino acids long. The CDR3 DNA follows: TGTGCCAGCAGTGAGGTAATAGCGGGAGATTTGAGCACAGATACGCAGTATTTT. Its protein product is CASSEVIAGDLSTDTQYF.

This chain joins TRBV28 and TRBJ1-5, with D possibly being TRBD1 (6 bases). Trimming cost V 4 bases and J 4 bases, with 14 bases left between them. The germline gives CDR1 MDHEN, CDR2 SYDVKM. The CDR3 extends over 15 amino acids. The DNA of the CDR3 is TGTGCCAGCAGTTCCACACAGGGTAGGAATCAGCCCCAGCATTTT. Translated, it gives CASSSTQGRNQPQHF.

The gene calls are TRBV15 and TRBJ2-3, with 12 nucleotides matching TRBD1. After removal of 5 bases from V and 4 bases from J, the junction contained 7 bases not matched to a gene. The germline V gene encodes CDR1 LNHNV and CDR2 YYDKDF (reference sequence). The CDR3 has 16 residues. CDR3 nucleotides: TGTGCCACCAGCCTCCGGGACAGGGGGCTCGCAGATACGCAGTATTTT. It codes for CATSLRDRGLADTQYF.

The rearrangement uses TRBV28 and TRBJ2-4; TRBD1 might be the D (6 bases). This CDR3 is 15 amino acids long. Trimming removed 5 bases at V and 0 bases at J, with 11 bases between. Germline CDR1 MDHEN, CDR2 SYDVKM. The CDR3 DNA sequence: TGTGCCAGCAGTCCACAGGGTTCAGCCAAAAACATTCAGTACTTC. Protein: CASSPQGSAKNIQYF.

The gene calls are TRBV6-5 and TRBJ2-2; 7 bases line up with TRBD2. This CDR3 spans 13 amino acids. Germline values: CDR1 MNHEY, CDR2 SVGAGI. After removal of 6 bases from V and 8 bases from J, the junction contained 6 bases not matched to a gene. The CDR3 nucleotides are TGTGCCAGCAGCTGGGGGGGGTTTGGGGAGCTGTTTTTT. Translating gives CASSWGGFGELFF.

The chain uses TRBV2 and TRBJ2-5, with 14 bases fitting TRBD2. This CDR3 comprises 15 residues. CDR1 and CDR2 from the germline V gene are SNHLY and FYNNEI. Trimming removed 4 bases from V and 3 bases from J; junction bases left unmatched: 1. The DNA of the CDR3 is TGTGCCAGCAGTGTGGGACTAGCGGGAGAAGAGACCCAGTACTTC. Its protein product is CASSVGLAGEETQYF.

The chain couples TRBV2 to TRBJ1-6; D is perhaps TRBD1 (5 bases). Germline values: CDR1 SNHLY, CDR2 FYNNEI. The CDR3 has 13 residues. Trimming shortened V by 7 bases and J by 7 bases, and 11 bases separated the two germline ends. The DNA of the CDR3 is TGTGCCAGCAAAGACAGCCTCAATTCACCCCTCCACTTT. It is translated as CASKDSLNSPLHF.

This clone was seen once. The genes are TRBV5-4 and TRBJ2-3; 14 bases agree with TRBD2. The CDR3 totals 16 residues. J lost 6 bases, V lost 4 bases, and 7 bases had no gene match. The germline gives CDR1 SGHNT, CDR2 YYREEE (reference sequence). Here the CDR3 DNA reads TGTGCCAGCAGCCCTAGACTAGCGGGAGGGCCGGATACGCAGTATTTT. Protein product: CASSPRLAGGPDTQYF.

This clone was seen only a few times. The chain couples TRBV27 to TRBJ2-2; D is uncertain. Trimming cost V 5 bases and J 3 bases, with 10 bases left between them. The CDR3 consists of 14 residues. The germline V gene has CDR1 MNHEY and CDR2 SMNVEV (reference sequence). CDR3 sequence (DNA): TGTGCCAGCAGTCTCCTCGACTACACCGGGGAGCTGTTTTTT. Translated: CASSLLDYTGELFF.

This clone has only one observation. The chain has TRBV11-2 and TRBJ1-1; D is possibly TRBD1 (5 bases). This CDR3 spans 15 amino acids. Germline CDR1 reads SGHAT; CDR2 reads FQNNGV. The V and J ends lost 0 bases and 7 bases respectively, with 15 bases between them. CDR3 residues: CASSLDPGEDGEAFF. In DNA, the CDR3 is TGTGCCAGCAGCTTAGATCCGGGGGAGGATGGTGAAGCTTTCTTT. Filled out from reference TRBV11-2 and TRBJ1-1, the complete variable domain reads EAGVAQSPRYKIIEKRQSVAFWCNPISGHATLYWYQQILGQGPKLLIQFQNNGVVDDSQLPKDRFSAERLKGVDSTLKIQPAKLEDSAVYLCASSLDPGEDGEAFFGQGTRLTVV.

The chain is built from TRBV28 and TRBJ2-7, with TRBD1 matching 10 bases. Germline V gives CDR1 MDHEN, CDR2 SYDVKM. The CDR3 is 13 residues long. V lost 5 bases, J lost 5 bases, and 3 bases stayed unmatched. DNA of the CDR3: TGTGCCAGCAGTGCGGGACAGGGGAACGAGCAGTACTTC. Its translation is CASSAGQGNEQYF.

Points on this clone: Lacking the conserved final phenylalanine or tryptophan, this CDR3 likely reflects a read error. The DNA is omitted, as the CDR3 cannot be located on it reliably, and the CDR3 follows TCRdb's listing. The genes are TRBV27 and TRBJ2-7; no DNA check was done on the table's D call, TRBD2. CDR1 is MNHEY, CDR2 SMNVEV, per germline (reference sequence). The CDR3 is 9 residues long, ends included. The CDR3 loop is CASTTHSVL.

The chain carries TRBV4-3 and TRBJ2-7; no definite D call. The germline V and J ends were trimmed by 0 bases and 7 bases, with 19 bases remaining between them. The CDR3 loop spans 16 amino acids. CDR1 and CDR2 from the germline V gene are LGHNA and YSLEER. As DNA, the CDR3 is TGCGCCAGCAGCCAAGATCTGAACACGGGTCGGTATGAGCAGTACTTC. Translated: CASSQDLNTGRYEQYF.